This T cell receptor (beta chain) was identified during a study of spatial heterogeneity in lung cancer. Turning to the study itself: There were consistently more beta-chain sequences detected than alpha-chain sequences. Mean representation of each unique TCR and UMI combination in the raw reads exceeded 9.5 occurrences.

Between the trimmed V and J ends, which lost 8 bases and 7 bases, there was a span of 11 bases. The CDR3 has 12 residues. The study tagged each TCR cDNA molecule with a unique molecular identifier. TCRdb reanalysed the 5' RACE reads using MiXCR and keeps one entry per CDR3 protein. The data hold about 2,800 distinct CDR3 sequences, with 8.5% observed a single time. This clonotype is labeled medium-sized (0.01 to 0.1%). Stated time point: sample taken at primary tumor resection. Researchers sequenced whole RNA taken from tumor, nontumor lung or frozen PBMC without sorting. This TCR was sampled from a female donor with early-stage non-small cell lung cancer. Here the sequenced sample was normal lung tissue next to the tumor, taken at surgery. V gene TRBV12-3 or TRBV12-4 combines with J gene TRBJ1-4; weak D call: TRBD1 (5 bases). This CDR3 is CASGGVGEKLFF. The CDR3 coding sequence is TGTGCCAGCGGGGGGGTTGGTGAAAAACTGTTTTTT.